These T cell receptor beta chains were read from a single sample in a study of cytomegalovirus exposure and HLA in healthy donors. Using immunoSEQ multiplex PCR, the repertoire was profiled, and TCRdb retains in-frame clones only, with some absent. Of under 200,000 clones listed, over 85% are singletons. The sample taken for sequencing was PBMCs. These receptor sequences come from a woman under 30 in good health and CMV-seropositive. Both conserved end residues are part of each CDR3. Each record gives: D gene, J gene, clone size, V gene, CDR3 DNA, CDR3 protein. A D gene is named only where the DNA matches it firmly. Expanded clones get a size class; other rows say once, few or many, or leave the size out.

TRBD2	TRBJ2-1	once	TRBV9	TGTGCCAGCAGCGTAGAACTAGCGGGGCCGGGTGGGCAGTTCTTC	CASSVELAGPGGQFF
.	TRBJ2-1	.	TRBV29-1	TGCAGCGTTGAGTTGGGGGGCAATGAGCAGTTCTTC	CSVELGGNEQFF
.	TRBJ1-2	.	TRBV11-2	TGTGCCAGCAGCTTACAGGACACCTATGGCTACACCTTC	CASSLQDTYGYTF
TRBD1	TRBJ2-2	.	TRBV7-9	TGTGCCAGCAGCGGACAGGGCGGGGCGAAAACCGGGGAGCTGTTTTTT	CASSGQGGAKTGELFF
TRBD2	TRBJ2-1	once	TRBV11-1	TGTGCCAGCAGCTGGGAGCGGGAGGGCAATGAGCAGTTCTTC	CASSWEREGNEQFF
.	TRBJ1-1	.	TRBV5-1	TGCGCCAGCAGCTTCTCCGGGTGGAATGAAGCTTTCTTT	CASSFSGWNEAFF
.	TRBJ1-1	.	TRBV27	TGTGCCAGCAGTTTACGCTACAGGGCAAGTACTGAAGCTTTCTTT	CASSLRYRASTEAFF
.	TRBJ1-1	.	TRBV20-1	TGCAGTGCTAGTAAGAACACTGAAGCTTTCTTT	CSASKNTEAFF
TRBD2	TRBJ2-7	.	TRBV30	TGTGCCTTGGGGGGGGATTCCTTC	CALGGDSF
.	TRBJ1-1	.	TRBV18	TGTGCCAGCTCACCACTAGCGGGGGGGTTTAGTAACACTGAAGCTTTCTTT	CASSPLAGGFSNTEAFF
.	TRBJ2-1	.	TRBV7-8	TGTGCCAGCAGCTTAGCGGGGCAGCAGCAGTTCTTC	CASSLAGQQQFF
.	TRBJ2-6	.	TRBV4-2	TGTGCCAGCAGCCAAGTTCTAGCCTCTGGGGCCAACGTCCTGACTTTC	CASSQVLASGANVLTF
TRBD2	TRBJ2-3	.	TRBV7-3	TGTGCCAGCAGCTTAAAAAGTTCGGAACTAGCGGGGGCTGATACGCAGTATTTT	CASSLKSSELAGADTQYF
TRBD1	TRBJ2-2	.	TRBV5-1	TGCGCCAGCAGCCAAAGACAGGGAACCGGGGAGCTGTTTTTT	CASSQRQGTGELFF
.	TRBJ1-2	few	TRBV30	TGTGCCTGGAGTGTAGACAGTAACTATGGCTACACCTTC	CAWSVDSNYGYTF
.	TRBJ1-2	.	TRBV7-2	TGTGCCAGCAGCCCCGTCTTTCCTTCGAGTGGCTACACCTTC	CASSPVFPSSGYTF
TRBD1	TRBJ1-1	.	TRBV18	TGTGCCAGCTCACCGACACAGGGGGGGAACACTGAAGCTTTCTTT	CASSPTQGGNTEAFF
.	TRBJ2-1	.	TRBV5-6	TGTGCCAGCAGCTTGGCCTGGGTAGCAGGGGTTATTGAGCAGTTCTTC	CASSLAWVAGVIEQFF
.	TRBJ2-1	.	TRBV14	TGTGCCAGTAAAGACATTAAGTCGGGGAATGAGCAGTTCTTC	CASKDIKSGNEQFF
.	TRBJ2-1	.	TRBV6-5	TGTGCCAGCAGCCTGGGACTGCGGACCTACAATGAGCAGTTCTTC	CASSLGLRTYNEQFF
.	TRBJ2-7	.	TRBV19	TGTGCCAGTAGGTCTAGCGCCGGCTCCTACGAGCAGTACTTC	CASRSSAGSYEQYF
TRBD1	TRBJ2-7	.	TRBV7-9	TGTGCCAGCAGCTCGGAGGACAGGCGCTACGAGCAGTACTTC	CASSSEDRRYEQYF
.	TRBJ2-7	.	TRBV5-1	TGCGCCAGCAGCTTGGTCCCAGGGCCCTACGAGCAGTACTTC	CASSLVPGPYEQYF
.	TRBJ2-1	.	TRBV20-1	TGCAGTGCCGCCACAGGGAATGAGCAGTTCTTC	CSAATGNEQFF
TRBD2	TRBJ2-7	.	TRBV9	TGTGCCAGCAGCGTAGGACTAGCGGACTACGAGCAGTACTTC	CASSVGLADYEQYF
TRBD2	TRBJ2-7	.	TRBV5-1	TGCGCCAGCAGCTCCAAACTCCTAGCGGGGTCTGTATACGAGCAGTACTTC	CASSSKLLAGSVYEQYF
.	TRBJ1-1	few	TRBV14	TGTGCCACCAGGGTCCCGGGGAACACTGAAGCTTTCTTT	CATRVPGNTEAFF
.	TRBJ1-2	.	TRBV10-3	TGTGCCATCAGTGGAGGAGATAACTATGGCTACACCTTC	CAISGGDNYGYTF
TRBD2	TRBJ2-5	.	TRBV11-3	TGTGCCAGCAGCCCAAAAGCGGGACTGTACCAAGAGACCCAGTACTTC	CASSPKAGLYQETQYF
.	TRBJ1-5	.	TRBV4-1	TGCGCCAGCAGCCCTCTAGGACAGTCGGGACAGCCCCAGCATTTT	CASSPLGQSGQPQHF
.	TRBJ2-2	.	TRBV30	TGTGCCTGGACCAGAGGCACCGGGGAGCTGTTTTTT	CAWTRGTGELFF
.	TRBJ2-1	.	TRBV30	TGTGCCTGGAGTAGGGGTAATGAGCAGTTCTTC	CAWSRGNEQFF
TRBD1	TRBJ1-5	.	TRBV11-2	TGTGCCAGCAGCTCTCAGACAGGGGGTGGTCAGCCCCAGCATTTT	CASSSQTGGGQPQHF
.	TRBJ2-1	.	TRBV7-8	TGTGCCAGCAGCTCACGGAGTTGGGATGAGCAGTTCTTC	CASSSRSWDEQFF
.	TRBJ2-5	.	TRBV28	TGTGCCAGCCGCAGGGGCAGAACAGAGACCCAGTACTTC	CASRRGRTETQYF
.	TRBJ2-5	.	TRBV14	TGTGCCAGCAGCCAGCCGGGTTCGTACCAAGAGACCCAGTACTTC	CASSQPGSYQETQYF
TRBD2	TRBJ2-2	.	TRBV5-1	TGCGCCAGCAGCCCCGGACAGGCCGGGACTAGCGCCGGGGAGCTGTTTTTT	CASSPGQAGTSAGELFF
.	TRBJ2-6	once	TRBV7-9	TGTGCCAGCAGCTTTGTTACAGGGGCCAACGTCCTGACTTTC	CASSFVTGANVLTF
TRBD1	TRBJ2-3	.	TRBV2	TGTGCCAGCATATCCGGGCAGGGGGCGGTTTTGGATACGCAGTATTTT	CASISGQGAVLDTQYF
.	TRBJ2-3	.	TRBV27	TGTGCCAGCAGTTTAAGCTACTTAAGCACAGATACGCAGTATTTT	CASSLSYLSTDTQYF
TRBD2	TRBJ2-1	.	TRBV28	TGTGCCAGCAGCCCAATCGTTAGCGGGAGGGCCTACAATGAGCAGTTCTTC	CASSPIVSGRAYNEQFF
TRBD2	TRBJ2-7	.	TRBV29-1	TGCAGCGCCGTAGCGGGAGCCTACGAGCAGTACTTC	CSAVAGAYEQYF
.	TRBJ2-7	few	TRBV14	TGTGCCAGCAGCTCCGGTTCCTCCTACGAGCAGTACTTC	CASSSGSSYEQYF
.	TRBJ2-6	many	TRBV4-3	TGCGCCAGCAGCCCCCGTCGGGAATCAGGGGCCAACGTCCTGACTTTC	CASSPRRESGANVLTF
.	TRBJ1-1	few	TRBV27	TGTGCCAGCAGTTTAATGAGGACTACAGAAGCTTTCTTT	CASSLMRTTEAFF
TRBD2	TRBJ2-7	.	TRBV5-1	TGCGCCAGCAGCTTGGGGGGACTAGCGGGAGGAGGTGCGCAGTACTTC	CASSLGGLAGGGAQYF
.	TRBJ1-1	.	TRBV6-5	TGTGCCAGCAGACTAGGACCTCCGCACGCTGAAGCTTTCTTT	CASRLGPPHAEAFF
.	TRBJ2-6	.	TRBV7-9	TGTGCCAGCAGCTTGGACTTTCCCTCTGGGGCCAACGTCCTGACTTTC	CASSLDFPSGANVLTF
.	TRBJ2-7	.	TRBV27	TGTGCCAGCAGCTTAGTCGACCGAGGCCACGAGCAGTACTTC	CASSLVDRGHEQYF
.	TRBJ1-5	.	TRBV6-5	TGTGCCAGCAGTTACTCCGGGGGGCGTCAGCCCCAGCATTTT	CASSYSGGRQPQHF
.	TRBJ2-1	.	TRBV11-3	TGTGCCAGCAGCTTAGGGGTATACAGGGTCCCTATTTACAATGAGCAGTTCTTC	CASSLGVYRVPIYNEQFF
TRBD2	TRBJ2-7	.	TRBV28	TGTGCCAGCAGATCTGGACTAGAGCACTACGAGCAGTACTTC	CASRSGLEHYEQYF
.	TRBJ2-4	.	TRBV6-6	TGTGCCAGCAAACAGGGAAGGTTAATAGCCAAAAACATTCAGTACTTC	CASKQGRLIAKNIQYF
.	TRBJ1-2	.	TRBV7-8	TGTGCCAGCAGCACCGACACTTCTAACTATGGCTACACCTTC	CASSTDTSNYGYTF
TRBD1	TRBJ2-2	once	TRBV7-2	TGTGCCAGCAGCTTCGGACAGGGGGTCAACACCGGGGAGCTGTTTTTT	CASSFGQGVNTGELFF
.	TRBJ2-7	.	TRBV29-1	TGCAGCGTTGATATCGGGTTCTTGGGCGAGCAGTACTTC	CSVDIGFLGEQYF
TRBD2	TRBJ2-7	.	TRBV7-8	TGTGCCAGCAGCCTCGGTATGGGACTAGCGGGACTAACGACCTACGAGCAGTACTTC	CASSLGMGLAGLTTYEQYF
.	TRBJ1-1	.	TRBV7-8	TGTGCCAGCAGCTTAGTGGGGGGGCCCACTGAAGCTTTCTTT	CASSLVGGPTEAFF
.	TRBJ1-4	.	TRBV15	TGTGCCACCAGCACTAGAACGCCAGGGGTTCATGAAAAACTGTTTTTT	CATSTRTPGVHEKLFF